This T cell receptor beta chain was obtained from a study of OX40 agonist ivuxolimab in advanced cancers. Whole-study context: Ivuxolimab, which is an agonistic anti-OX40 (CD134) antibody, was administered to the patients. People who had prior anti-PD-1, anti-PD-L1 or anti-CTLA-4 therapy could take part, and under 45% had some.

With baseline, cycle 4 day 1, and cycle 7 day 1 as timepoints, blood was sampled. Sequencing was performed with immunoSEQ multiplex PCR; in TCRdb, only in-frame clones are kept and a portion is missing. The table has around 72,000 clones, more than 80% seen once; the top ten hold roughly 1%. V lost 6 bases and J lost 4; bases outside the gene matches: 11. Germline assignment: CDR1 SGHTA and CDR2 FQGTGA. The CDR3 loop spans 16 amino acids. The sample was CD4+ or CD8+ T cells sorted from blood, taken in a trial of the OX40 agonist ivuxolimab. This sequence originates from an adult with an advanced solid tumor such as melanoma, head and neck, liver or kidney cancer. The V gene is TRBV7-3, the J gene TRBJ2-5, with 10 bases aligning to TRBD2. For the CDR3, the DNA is TGTGCCAGCAGTCAGCGGGGGGGCTCCGGAAGAGAGACCCAGTACTTC. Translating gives CASSQRGGSGRETQYF.